Presented here are 5 T cell receptor beta chains from one specimen sequenced in a study of CD8 T cells in Susac syndrome. When the RNA was reverse transcribed, random hexamers were used with an input of roughly 0.45 to 1 ug. TCRdb re-called the immunoSEQ multiplex PCR reads with MiXCR, one entry per CDR3 protein. The sample has about 250,000 distinct CDR3 sequences, about 93% seen once. The material sequenced was CD4+ T cells from PBMCs. These receptors were collected from a human donor with multiple sclerosis.

This clonotype was observed a single time. The rearrangement links TRBV20-1 to TRBJ2-4; D could derive from TRBD1 or TRBD2 (5 bases each). CDR1 DFQATT and CDR2 SNEGSKA come from the germline V gene (reference sequence). V lost 6 bases, J lost 2 bases, and 11 bases lay in between. CDR3 length: 13 amino acids. The CDR3 nucleotides read TGCAGTGCCTGGGGGTCGCCCAAAAACATTCAGTACTTC. Its translation: CSAWGSPKNIQYF.

The chain employs TRBV7-9 and TRBJ2-7, with no clear D. CDR1 and CDR2 from the germline V gene are SEHNR and FQNEAQ (reference sequence). This CDR3 is built from 11 residues. V was trimmed by 6 bases and J by 6 bases, leaving 9 bases between them. The DNA for the CDR3 is TGTGCCAGCAGGTTGGGGTTCGAGCAGTACTTC. Protein product: CASRLGFEQYF.

The CDR3: CASSHPQGAYEQYV. The CDR3 DNA sequence: TGTGCCAGCAGCCACCCACAGGGGGCTTACGAGCAGTACGTC. This chain joins TRBV7-9 and TRBJ2-7; 9 nucleotides line up with TRBD1. There are 14 residues in the CDR3. Germline lookup yields CDR1 SEHNR and CDR2 FQNEAQ (reference sequence). V dropped 5 bases and J dropped 4; count of bases not matched to a gene: 6.

The CDR3: CASRTSTGQLETQYF. The CDR3 DNA follows: TGTGCCAGCAGAACTTCGACAGGCCAACTTGAGACCCAGTACTTC. V gene TRBV6-1 combines with J gene TRBJ2-5, with D maybe TRBD1 (6 bases). The CDR3 totals 15 residues. Germline lookup yields CDR1 MNHNS and CDR2 SASEGT. The V gene lost 6 bases and the J gene lost 5 bases, with 19 bases spanning the gap.

This clonotype was detected once. CDR3 loop: CASSPLPIAGIPSGANVLTF. The CDR3 DNA follows: TGCGCCAGCAGCCCCCTCCCTATAGCGGGGATCCCCTCTGGGGCCAACGTCCTGACTTTC. The V call is TRBV5-1, the J call TRBJ2-6; 8 nucleotides align to TRBD2. Trimming at V came to 4 bases and at J to 0 bases, leaving 15 bases not matched to a gene. The germline gives CDR1 SGHRS, CDR2 YFSETQ. This CDR3 contains 20 residues.